The present TCR beta chain was sequenced within a study of cytomegalovirus exposure and HLA in healthy donors. Study-wide points: Some segments of the V type, notably TRBV6-2 and TRBV6-3, were excluded as indistinguishable. A list of about 180 TCR beta chains associated with cytomegalovirus was given. Earlier results showed most TCR beta V segments being productive about 87% or about 30% of the time.

60 Vbeta and 13 Jbeta primers were used in PCR. The method was immunoSEQ multiplex PCR; TCRdb's version includes in-frame clones alone and lacks a portion of them. This table holds over 200,000 clones, about 85% found once. Healthy people donating bone marrow made up the donors. The V and J ends lost 1 base and 5 bases respectively, with 15 bases between them. The CDR3 contains 15 residues. Germline CDR1 SGHRS, CDR2 YFSETQ. Remarks on this clone: Its target is not known.

The rearrangement joins TRBV5-1 to TRBJ1-2; perhaps TRBD1 as D (5 bases). The sequence came from a human donor in good health. Sequencing used PBMCs. CDR3 DNA: TGCGCCAGCAGCTTGTGGGGGGGGACGTCGTATGGCTACACCTTC. Translation: CASSLWGGTSYGYTF. Based on the CDR3 plus reference TRBV5-1 and TRBJ1-2, the full variable domain is KAGVTQTPRYLIKTRGQQVTLSCSPISGHRSVSWYQQTPGQGLQFLFEYFSETQRNKGNFPGRFSGRQFSNSRSEMNVSTLELGDSALYLCASSLWGGTSYGYTFGSGTRLTVV.